This T cell receptor beta chain came from a study of cytomegalovirus exposure and HLA in healthy donors. Those who donated were healthy bone marrow donors. Findings and caveats of the study: Overall, roughly 160 TCR beta chains were annotated as cytomegalovirus-associated. Earlier results showed most TCR beta V segments being productive about 90% or about 30% of the time. In a later analysis, about 17,000 TCR beta sequences were associated with HLA alleles at 0.05 false discovery rate.

This clone has only a few counts. Its matching antigen is unknown. The PCR had 60 Vbeta and 13 Jbeta primers. The protocol was immunoSEQ multiplex PCR, while the TCRdb copy is restricted to in-frame clones and leaves out a portion. The sample holds fewer than 200,000 clones, over 80% seen once. Germline V gene sequence: CDR1 MGHRA, CDR2 YSYEKL. The CDR3 loop spans 18 amino acids. J lost 10 bases, V lost 6 bases, and 21 bases had no gene match. The specimen was PBMCs. The receptor comes from a woman between 45 and 65 years old in good health and CMV-seropositive. V and J are TRBV4-1 and TRBJ2-1, with 10 bases fitting TRBD2. The CDR3 DNA reads TGCGCCAGCAGACTTAGGGCTAGCGGGAGTTGGGAGGTTGGGGAGCAGTTCTTC. This codes for CASRLRASGSWEVGEQFF.